These T cell receptor beta chains were read from a single sample in a study of OX40 agonist ivuxolimab in advanced cancers. The assay was immunoSEQ multiplex PCR, and TCRdb's table has in-frame clones only and misses some. Seen here are some 81,000 clones, around 85% observed once, and the top ten hold approximately 0.6%. The sequenced sample was CD4+ or CD8+ T cells sorted from blood, obtained in a trial of the OX40 agonist ivuxolimab. The receptors stem from an adult with an advanced solid tumor such as melanoma, head and neck, liver or kidney cancer. Each CDR3 is given with its conserved first and last residue. Fields, in order: V gene, CDR3 protein.

V gene: TRBV5-1; CDR3 protein: CASRGRATNMNTDTQYF
V gene: TRBV20-1; CDR3 protein: CSVGGETQYF
V gene: TRBV6-1; CDR3 protein: CASSEGTGLKEQYF
V gene: TRBV30; CDR3 protein: CAWDSGLADTQYF
V gene: TRBV6-5; CDR3 protein: CASSYRGQGVYGYTF
V gene: TRBV7-2; CDR3 protein: CASSPVIARNTGELFF
V gene: TRBV25-1; CDR3 protein: CASSGRVGRLGTDTQYF
V gene: TRBV7-2; CDR3 protein: CASSLGGPETQYF
V gene: TRBV7-9; CDR3 protein: CASSLEAFGGELFF
V gene: TRBV18; CDR3 protein: CASSPSGTRGYEQYF
V gene: TRBV2; CDR3 protein: CASTSGILNYGYTF
V gene: TRBV7-2; CDR3 protein: CASRRRGGNTEAFF
V gene: TRBV19; CDR3 protein: CASSILPRTGGVGYTF
V gene: TRBV4-3; CDR3 protein: CASSTDRSSYEQYF
V gene: TRBV5-1; CDR3 protein: CASSLAEVADNEQFF
V gene: TRBV6-1; CDR3 protein: CASTTVSNQPQHF
V gene: TRBV4-1; CDR3 protein: CASSQVRPGRPTNEKLFF
V gene: TRBV2; CDR3 protein: CASSEAYEQYF
V gene: TRBV10-2; CDR3 protein: CASSGSTGRETQYF
V gene: TRBV6-5; CDR3 protein: CASTGGTDTQYF
V gene: TRBV7-9; CDR3 protein: CASSLRQGGEKLFF
V gene: TRBV19; CDR3 protein: CASSLRLAGSYNEQFF
V gene: TRBV9; CDR3 protein: CASSAQGTQYF
V gene: TRBV7-9; CDR3 protein: CASSFRRSNEQFF
V gene: TRBV4-1; CDR3 protein: CASSQDRGHQPQHF